This T cell receptor (beta chain) derives from a study of blood T cell repertoires in COVID-19. The method was immunoSEQ multiplex PCR; TCRdb's version includes in-frame clones alone and lacks a portion of them. This table has approximately 75,000 clones, less than 85% appearing once. This CDR3 contains 17 residues. Trimming at V came to 3 bases and at J to 1 base, leaving 2 bases not matched to a gene. Germline loops: CDR1 LNHDA, CDR2 SQIVND (reference sequence). This clonotype originated in a woman aged 80 or over with acute or convalescent COVID-19. V is TRBV19 and J is TRBJ2-1; 14 nucleotides line up with TRBD2. Sequenced sample: peripheral blood. The CDR3 DNA reads TGTGCCAGTAGTATGGGACTAGCGGGGGTTTCCTACAATGAGCAGTTCTTC. It translates to CASSMGLAGVSYNEQFF.